A single sample gave rise to the 4 T cell receptor beta chains below, sequenced in a study of shared clonotypes between healthy human individuals (dated by TCRdb to about 2020). Library method: the immunoSEQ multiplex PCR assay. In TCRdb, the immuneACCESS table is reduced to in-frame sequences with V and J assigned. These tables do not hold every clone; where another copy was compared, an unresolved V gene accounts for under half, and the others remain unexplained. The sample contains some 2,000,000 clones, approximately 96% of them found a single time. The ten largest make up around 0.13% of the sample. Sequencing input: naive CD4+ T cells sorted from blood. Per the publication, the cell subset or site label means: CD45RA+ positively selected. The receptors come from a man aged 18 to 30 in good health.

This clone was seen just once. The gene calls are TRBV28 and TRBJ1-1, with TRBD1 matching over 11 bases. CDR1 and CDR2 from the germline V gene are MDHEN and SYDVKM. With V trimmed by 6 bases and J by 6 bases, 9 bases remained unmatched. The CDR3 is made up of 15 amino acids. CDR3 nucleotides: TGTGCCAGCAGGAACAAGGGACAGGGGGTAGCTGAAGCTTTCTTT. Protein: CASRNKGQGVAEAFF. Drawing the rest from reference TRBV28 and TRBJ1-1, the complete variable domain is DVKVTQSSRYLVKRTGEKVFLECVQDMDHENMFWYRQDPGLGLRLIYFSYDVKMKEKGDIPEGYSVSREKKERFSLILESASTNQTSMYLCASRNKGQGVAEAFFGQGTRLTVV.

CDR3 nucleotides: TGTGCCAGCAGCTCCCCCACAGGGGCTGAAGCTTTCTTT. Translation: CASSSPTGAEAFF. The chain recombines TRBV5-4 with TRBJ1-1; 7 bases line up with TRBD1. V lost 3 bases to trimming and J lost 6 bases; unmatched junction nucleotides: 5. This CDR3 spans 13 amino acids. Germline V gene sequence: CDR1 SGHNT, CDR2 YYREEE (reference sequence).

This chain joins TRBV18 and TRBJ1-2; D remains unclear. Germline CDR1 KGHSH, CDR2 LQKENI. V was shortened by 3 bases and J by 3 bases, with 11 bases between the two germline ends. The CDR3 is 14 amino acids. CDR3 loop: CASSPEGVDYGYTF. The CDR3 DNA reads as TGTGCCAGCTCACCCGAGGGCGTCGACTATGGCTACACCTTC.

This clone appeared once. This CDR3 reads CASSPTETRNTEAFF. In DNA form, the CDR3 reads TGCGCCAGCAGCCCGACCGAGACGAGGAACACTGAAGCTTTCTTT. The rearrangement joins TRBV4-1 to TRBJ1-1; D gene ambiguous. Germline loops: CDR1 MGHRA, CDR2 YSYEKL. V lost 4 bases, J lost 1 base, and 13 bases lay in between. The CDR3 covers 15 residues.